This T cell receptor beta chain was captured in a study of T cell responses to AZD1222 COVID-19 vaccine. About the study: Researchers grouped second doses given at about 4 or about 12 weeks into one pool. Overall study findings and caveats: Mostly white British, mostly female donors; authors suggested clonal diversity may be underestimated.

Note on this clone: Its antigen is still unknown.

Germline V gene lookup returns CDR1 SGHRS and CDR2 YFSETQ. This CDR3 is 18 amino acids long. Between the trimmed V and J ends, which lost 4 bases and 9 bases, there was a span of 26 bases. This table comes from immunoSEQ multiplex PCR, and its TCRdb copy is limited to in-frame clones, with some not included. Seen here are about 130,000 clones, roughly nine tenths observed once, and the top ten hold about 1.4%. The starting material was peripheral blood, obtained on day 0 of AZD1222 vaccination. The receptor comes from an adult in good health. The chain couples TRBV5-1 to TRBJ1-6; D possibly corresponds to TRBD1 (5 bases). This CDR3 reads CASSPDEFRRKGVSPLHF. CDR3 sequence (DNA): TGCGCCAGCAGCCCCGACGAGTTTCGGCGGAAAGGGGTTTCACCCCTCCACTTT.